Listed here are 32 T cell receptor beta chains from one sample, sequenced in a study of CD8 T cells in Susac syndrome. With random hexamers, roughly 0.45 to 1 ug RNA was reverse transcribed. One entry per CDR3 protein results from TCRdb running MiXCR on the immunoSEQ multiplex PCR reads. The sample has 65,000 to 85,000 distinct CDR3 sequences, approximately 94% seen once; the top ten hold 0.45%. Sequences were obtained from CD8+ T cells from PBMCs. These receptors were taken from a human donor with Susac syndrome.

The V and J genes are TRBV6-2 or TRBV6-3 and TRBJ1-5, with D possibly being TRBD1 (5 bases). CDR3 length equals 15 residues. V lost 4 bases and J lost 2, with 12 bases in between. CDR1 is MNHEY, CDR2 SVGEGT, per germline. The CDR3 coding sequence is TGTGCCAGCAGTTGGAGCTCCAGGGGCAATCAGCCCCAGCATTTT. Protein: CASSWSSRGNQPQHF.

The chain combines TRBV3-1 with TRBJ1-5; 10 bases fit TRBD1. V shed 4 bases and J 9 bases; nucleotides not matched to a gene: 12. The germline gives CDR1 LGHDT, CDR2 YNNKEL (reference sequence). The CDR3 covers 16 residues. CDR3 bases: TGTGCCAGCAGCCTAAGTCGGGACAGGGGTAGGTTGCCCCAGCATTTT. Amino acid sequence: CASSLSRDRGRLPQHF. Looking up the rest from reference TRBV3-1 and TRBJ1-5 gives the full variable domain: DTAVSQTPKYLVTQMGNDKSIKCEQNLGHDTMYWYKQDSKKFLKIMFSYNNKELIINETVPNRFSPKSPDKAHLNLHINSLELGDSAVYFCASSLSRDRGRLPQHFGDGTRLSIL.

The chain uses TRBV5-1 and TRBJ2-5; perhaps D is TRBD1 or TRBD2 (5 bases each). Per the germline V gene, CDR1 is SGHRS and CDR2 is YFSETQ. The length of the CDR3 is 13 residues. Trimming left V 4 bases short and J 5 bases short, with 12 bases between. CDR3 residues: CASSPYGAETQYF. CDR3 coding DNA: TGCGCCAGCAGCCCTTACGGGGCGGAGACCCAGTACTTC.

V usage is TRBV12-5 and J usage is TRBJ2-1; TRBD2 matches at 7 bases. The CDR3 length is 14 residues. Germline trimming cut 5 bases from V and 9 bases from J; bases unmatched to any gene: 10. Germline V gene sequence: CDR1 LGHNT, CDR2 FRNRAP. The CDR3 DNA sequence: TGTGCTAGTGGTCGGGACGGACTAGGTAGTGAGCAGTTCTTC. It specifies CASGRDGLGSEQFF.

The CDR3 sequence is CATRGRSGPNQETQYF. The CDR3 coding sequence is TGTGCCACCCGGGGAAGATCTGGACCGAACCAAGAGACCCAGTACTTC. The V gene is TRBV13, the J gene TRBJ2-5; weak D call: TRBD2 (5 bases). Germline V gene data show CDR1 as PRHDT and CDR2 as FYEKMQ (reference sequence). V dropped 10 bases and J dropped 0 bases, with 21 bases sitting between them. The CDR3 is made up of 16 amino acids.

This clonotype was picked up one time. The J gene is TRBJ1-1, the V gene TRBV4-1, with D possibly being TRBD1 (6 bases). CDR1 is MGHRA, CDR2 YSYEKL, per germline. V was trimmed by 1 base and J by 4 bases, leaving 13 bases between them. The CDR3 length is 15 residues. In DNA form, the CDR3 reads TGCGCCAGCAGCCAAGTATCAGGGGTGGGCACTGAAGCTTTCTTT. It translates to CASSQVSGVGTEAFF.

This chain links TRBV14 with TRBJ1-3; D gene ambiguous. The CDR3 spans 14 residues. Germline-derived CDR1 and CDR2 are SGHDN and FVKESK. Trimming shortened V by 7 bases and J by 3 bases, and 13 bases separated the two germline ends. Here the CDR3 DNA reads TGTGCCAGCACCCCTTTCGGGTTTGGAAACACCATATATTTT. Protein: CASTPFGFGNTIYF.

The chain carries TRBV2 and TRBJ1-2; possible D gene TRBD1, 5 bases. The germline gives CDR1 SNHLY, CDR2 FYNNEI. Trimming left V 2 bases short and J 3 bases short, with 19 bases between. This CDR3 is 17 amino acids long. CDR3 DNA: TGTGCCAGCAGTGAATCCGGCTTACTCCTAGGGGACTATGGCTACACCTTC. Translating it yields CASSESGLLLGDYGYTF.

The chain links TRBV30 to TRBJ1-4; D may be TRBD1 (5 bases). The CDR3 sequence is 20 residues long. Germline assignment: CDR1 GTSNPN and CDR2 SVGIG (reference sequence). Trimming removed 3 bases at V and 7 bases at J, with 33 bases between. The DNA for the CDR3 is TGTGCCTGGAGGCCAAAGGAGGGACCCGCGCTCCGCCGGAGGGCTGAAAAACTGTTTTTT. Amino acid sequence: CAWRPKEGPALRRRAEKLFF. Full variable domain (remainder filled in from reference TRBV30 and TRBJ1-4): SQTIHQWPATLVQPVGSPLSLECTVEGTSNPNLYWYRQAAGRGLQLLFYSVGIGQISSEVPQNLSASRPQDRQFILSSKKLLLSDSGFYLCAWRPKEGPALRRRAEKLFFGSGTQLSVL.

V usage is TRBV6-6 and J usage is TRBJ1-1; 10 bases match TRBD1. This CDR3 has 15 residues. Germline-derived CDR1 and CDR2 are MNHNY and SVGAGI (reference sequence). V lost 3 bases to trimming and J lost 5 bases; unmatched junction nucleotides: 6. CDR3 nucleotides: TGTGCCAGCAGTTATGTTAGGACAGGGGGGACTGAAGCTTTCTTT. This sequence encodes CASSYVRTGGTEAFF.

The gene calls are TRBV20-1 and TRBJ2-5; TRBD2 matches at 10 bases. This CDR3 is built from 14 residues. The V gene's germline CDR1 is DFQATT and CDR2 SNEGSKA (reference sequence). The ends lost 0 bases at V and 4 bases at J; junction bases unmatched: 2. CDR3 sequence reads: CSARDVAGGETQYF. In nucleotides, the CDR3 is TGCAGTGCTAGAGATGTAGCGGGGGGAGAGACCCAGTACTTC.

The CDR3: CASQASDYYEQYF. As DNA, the CDR3 is TGCGCCAGCCAAGCTAGCGATTACTACGAGCAGTACTTC. This chain connects TRBV5-1 to TRBJ2-7, with D perhaps TRBD2 (6 bases). The V and J ends lost 7 bases and 3 bases respectively, with 14 bases between them. CDR3 size: 13 residues. CDR1 is SGHRS and CDR2 is YFSETQ in the germline V gene.

This clonotype occurred a few times. The chain employs TRBV28 and TRBJ2-7; D may match TRBD1 or TRBD2 (5 bases each). CDR1 and CDR2 from the germline V gene are MDHEN and SYDVKM. V lost 3 bases and J lost 6, with 18 bases in between. CDR3 length equals 15 residues. The CDR3 region has the DNA TGTGCCAGCAGTTTTGTGATGGGACGGGATGCCGAGCAGTACTTC. Its protein product is CASSFVMGRDAEQYF.

This clonotype was observed a single time. V usage is TRBV24-1 and J usage is TRBJ2-3; 10 nucleotides agree with TRBD2. The CDR3 length is 15 residues. Per germline, CDR1 KGHDR and CDR2 SFDVKD. V trimming: 5 bases; J trimming: 5 bases; junction bases outside the gene matches: 6. CDR3 coding DNA: TGTGCCACCAGTGGCCTAGCGGGAGCGAGAGATACGCAGTATTTT. Residues: CATSGLAGARDTQYF.

The chain carries TRBV5-1 and TRBJ1-2; maybe TRBD1 (6 bases). The CDR3 length is 18 residues. Germline V CDR1 and CDR2: SGHRS, YFSETQ. V was clipped by 1 base and J by 3 bases, with 22 bases between them. The CDR3 sequence: CASSLKGVPNNYHYGYTF. The CDR3 region has the DNA TGCGCCAGCAGCTTGAAGGGGGTACCCAACAACTACCACTATGGCTACACCTTC.

The CDR3, as DNA: TGCGCCAGCAGCCAAGACTACTTAAGTGAGCAGTTCTTC. Amino acids: CASSQDYLSEQFF. This chain uses TRBV4-1 with TRBJ2-1; no reliable D call. With 0 bases removed from V and 9 bases from J, the gap between germline ends came to 9 bases. The CDR3 totals 13 residues. The germline V gene encodes CDR1 MGHRA and CDR2 YSYEKL.

The rearrangement uses TRBV30 and TRBJ2-3, with D perhaps matching TRBD2 (5 bases). The CDR3 totals 16 residues. Per germline, CDR1 GTSNPN and CDR2 SVGIG (reference sequence). Trimming took 0 bases from V and 3 from J, leaving 16 bases between them. As DNA, the CDR3 is TGTGCCTGGAGTGTAAACGAGCGGTTGATTACAGATACGCAGTATTTT. Encoded protein: CAWSVNERLITDTQYF.

V gene TRBV6-1 combines with J gene TRBJ1-2; D ambiguous. This CDR3 is built from 15 residues. CDR1 MNHNS and CDR2 SASEGT come from the germline V gene. V shed 2 bases and J shed 5 bases, with 15 bases lying between them. CDR3 in amino acids: CASSEPSRGGYGYTF. CDR3 nucleotide sequence: TGTGCCAGCAGTGAACCCTCGCGGGGTGGGTATGGCTACACCTTC.

V gene TRBV20-1 combines with J gene TRBJ1-4, with D maybe TRBD1 (6 bases). This CDR3 is built from 15 residues. Looked up from germline, CDR1 is DFQATT and CDR2 is SNEGSKA (reference sequence). Between the trimmed V and J ends, which lost 2 bases and 5 bases, there was a span of 15 bases. The CDR3 reads CSARTYKGGNEKLFF. DNA for the CDR3: TGCAGTGCTAGAACCTATAAGGGGGGAAATGAAAAACTGTTTTTT.

The chain employs TRBV12-3 or TRBV12-4 and TRBJ2-7, with a weak D call TRBD2 (6 bases). The CDR3 loop spans 14 amino acids. Trimming removed 3 bases from V and 5 bases from J, with 14 bases in between. CDR3 coding DNA: TGTGCCAGCAGTTTGGGGCTAGGAGGGGACGAGCAGTACTTC. Its protein is CASSLGLGGDEQYF.

The chain joins TRBV4-2 to TRBJ2-3; D gene ambiguous. The CDR3 loop spans 14 amino acids. Germline V gene data show CDR1 as LGHNA and CDR2 as YNFKEQ. Deletions cut 0 bases from V and 2 bases from J, with 6 bases between. The chain's CDR3 is CASSQEVVTDTQYF. The CDR3 DNA reads as TGTGCCAGCAGCCAAGAAGTGGTCACAGATACGCAGTATTTT.

J is TRBJ1-5 and V is TRBV20-1, with TRBD1 matching over 10 bases. J gave up 5 bases and V 6 bases, and 10 bases lay outside the gene matches. CDR3 length: 15 amino acids. The germline CDR1 and CDR2 sequences are DFQATT and SNEGSKA (reference sequence). The CDR3 DNA reads TGCAGTGCAACCACCAGGACAGGGGGACATCAGCCCCAGCATTTT. Its protein is CSATTRTGGHQPQHF.

The rearrangement links TRBV3-1 to TRBJ2-7; TRBD2 matches 13 bases. The germline V gene encodes CDR1 LGHDT and CDR2 YNNKEL (reference sequence). V lost 4 bases, J lost 6 bases, and 9 bases stayed unmatched. This CDR3 is 16 amino acids long. In DNA form, the CDR3 reads TGTGCCAGCAGCCCAGGGGGACTAGCGGGGATCGGCGAGCAGTACTTC. Its protein is CASSPGGLAGIGEQYF.

This rearrangement joins TRBV7-2 to TRBJ1-2; maybe TRBD1 (6 bases). V gave up 5 bases and J gave up 6 bases, with 16 bases separating them. CDR1 is SGHTA and CDR2 is FQGNSA in the germline V gene. This CDR3 has 14 amino acids. The CDR3 nucleotides read TGTGCCAGCAGCCCCTCTTGGGCAGGGGATGGCTACACCTTC. Its translation is CASSPSWAGDGYTF.

V and J are TRBV28 and TRBJ2-2; 9 positions agree with TRBD2. The CDR3 runs 17 residues. J gave up 2 bases and V 4 bases, and 8 bases lay outside the gene matches. Germline CDR1 and CDR2: MDHEN and SYDVKM. The CDR3 spells CASSYLGLATNTGELFF. For the CDR3, the DNA is TGTGCCAGCAGTTACCTCGGACTAGCGACAAACACCGGGGAGCTGTTTTTT.

The chain employs TRBV5-4 and TRBJ2-2; no reliable D call. V dropped 4 bases and J dropped 7 bases, with 11 bases sitting between them. This CDR3 spans 13 amino acids. The germline V gene encodes CDR1 SGHNT and CDR2 YYREEE (reference sequence). The CDR3, as DNA: TGTGCCAGCAGCCTTGACTCCCACGGGGAGCTGTTTTTT. Translation gives CASSLDSHGELFF.

V usage is TRBV5-1 and J usage is TRBJ1-1; 7 bases map to TRBD1. Germline assignment: CDR1 SGHRS and CDR2 YFSETQ. V gave up 0 bases and J gave up 0 bases; unmatched junction bases: 5. The CDR3 totals 16 residues. CDR3 sequence reads: CASSLVGGTLNTEAFF. CDR3 in DNA: TGCGCCAGCAGCTTGGTAGGGGGCACATTGAACACTGAAGCTTTCTTT.

The rearrangement links TRBV5-1 to TRBJ2-2; D remains ambiguous. The CDR3 is made up of 12 amino acids. CDR1 and CDR2 from the germline V gene are SGHRS and YFSETQ. Trimming shortened V by 4 bases and J by 1 base, and 2 bases separated the two germline ends. CDR3 amino acids: CASSQNTGELFF. CDR3 coding DNA: TGCGCCAGCAGCCAGAACACCGGGGAGCTGTTTTTT.

The rearrangement joins TRBV5-1 to TRBJ2-1; 9 positions agree with TRBD1. Germline V gene data show CDR1 as SGHRS and CDR2 as YFSETQ. The CDR3 runs to 17 residues. With 0 bases clipped from V and 5 bases from J, the junction kept 9 bases outside the gene matches. The CDR3 is CASSLGSGQGFHNEQFF. CDR3 nucleotide sequence: TGCGCCAGCAGCTTGGGATCCGGACAGGGGTTCCACAATGAGCAGTTCTTC.

The CDR3 region has the DNA TGTGCCAGCAGCCCCCTTTTGTCAACTAATGAAAAACTGTTTTTT. Its protein product is CASSPLLSTNEKLFF. V usage is TRBV11-2 and J usage is TRBJ1-4; D gene ambiguous. V lost 5 bases and J 0 bases, leaving 10 bases between the germline ends. The CDR3 extends over 15 amino acids. Germline V gene sequence: CDR1 SGHAT, CDR2 FQNNGV.

The sample holds a few counts of this clonotype. The chain is built from TRBV5-1 and TRBJ1-2; TRBD1 aligns across 8 bases. Germline V CDR1 and CDR2: SGHRS, YFSETQ. The CDR3 loop spans 16 amino acids. J lost 9 bases, V lost 0 bases, and 13 bases had no gene match. The CDR3 coding sequence is TGCGCCAGCAGCTTGGATCGTGCGTCAGGGGGCGAAAGCTACACCTTC. Its protein product is CASSLDRASGGESYTF.

The chain is built from TRBV3-1 and TRBJ2-1, with D perhaps TRBD2 (6 bases). This CDR3 contains 15 residues. The germline V and J ends were trimmed by 1 base and 5 bases, with 12 bases remaining between them. Germline V gene data show CDR1 as LGHDT and CDR2 as YNNKEL (reference sequence). The CDR3 coding sequence is TGTGCCAGCAGCCAAGCCCGAGGAGGGAACAATGAGCAGTTCTTC. Its translation: CASSQARGGNNEQFF.